The rows below give T cell receptor beta chains drawn from one sample of a study of vaccination and CD4 T cells after COVID-19. No antigen has been assigned to these receptors. TCRdb re-derived calls from the PCR reads in MiXCR, one entry per CDR3 protein. The sample consists of some 14,000 distinct CDR3 sequences, 41% of them appearing once. The sequencing used CD4+ T cells from blood, cultured in vitro, collected after SARS-CoV-2 vaccination. The source of these receptors is a human donor who had recovered from COVID-19. Each CDR3 is given with its conserved first and last residue. The D gene is left open where the match is weak. The listing skips clone size in some rows; elsewhere it reads once, few, many or a size class.

d_call: NA; clone_size: once; v_call: TRBV11-2; j_call: TRBJ1-2; cdr3_aa: CASWGGGGVSGGYTF; cdr3_nt: TGTGCCAGCTGGGGGGGCGGCGGAGTGTCGGGTGGCTACACCTTC
d_call: NA; clone_size: NA; v_call: TRBV15; j_call: TRBJ1-6; cdr3_aa: CATSRERNSPLHF; cdr3_nt: TGTGCCACCAGCAGAGAGAGAAATTCACCCCTCCACTTT
d_call: TRBD1; clone_size: few; v_call: TRBV6-1; j_call: TRBJ1-2; cdr3_aa: CASSETSSGGYGYTF; cdr3_nt: TGTGCCAGCAGTGAAACGTCGTCAGGGGGCTATGGCTACACCTTC
d_call: TRBD2; clone_size: medium-sized; v_call: TRBV20-1; j_call: TRBJ2-1; cdr3_aa: CSARGLAGKWEQFF; cdr3_nt: TGCAGTGCTAGAGGACTAGCGGGAAAATGGGAGCAGTTCTTC
d_call: NA; clone_size: NA; v_call: TRBV20-1; j_call: TRBJ1-5; cdr3_aa: CSAASAQHNQPQHF; cdr3_nt: TGCAGTGCAGCTAGTGCTCAGCACAATCAGCCCCAGCATTTT
d_call: TRBD2; clone_size: NA; v_call: TRBV6-1; j_call: TRBJ2-2; cdr3_aa: CASTRTSGADTGELFF; cdr3_nt: TGTGCCAGCACTCGAACCAGCGGGGCCGACACCGGGGAGCTGTTTTTT
d_call: NA; clone_size: NA; v_call: TRBV28; j_call: TRBJ2-7; cdr3_aa: CASRDGGRPYEQYF; cdr3_nt: TGTGCCAGCAGGGATGGGGGACGGCCCTACGAGCAGTACTTC
d_call: NA; clone_size: NA; v_call: TRBV20-1; j_call: TRBJ1-6; cdr3_aa: CSARDHGGNNSPLHF; cdr3_nt: TGCAGTGCTAGAGATCACGGAGGGAATAATTCACCCCTCCACTTT
d_call: TRBD2; clone_size: few; v_call: TRBV19; j_call: TRBJ2-1; cdr3_aa: CASSNFVVAGASGEQFF; cdr3_nt: TGTGCCAGTAGTAATTTCGTCGTAGCGGGGGCGTCGGGGGAGCAGTTCTTC
d_call: NA; clone_size: NA; v_call: TRBV7-2; j_call: TRBJ1-2; cdr3_aa: CASSGEGANYGYTF; cdr3_nt: TGTGCCAGCAGCGGCGAAGGGGCGAATTATGGCTACACCTTC
d_call: NA; clone_size: NA; v_call: TRBV5-5; j_call: TRBJ1-1; cdr3_aa: CASSRAGANTEAFF; cdr3_nt: TGTGCCAGCAGCCGTGCGGGGGCGAACACTGAAGCTTTCTTT
d_call: NA; clone_size: NA; v_call: TRBV10-1; j_call: TRBJ2-1; cdr3_aa: CASSLSGTNEQFF; cdr3_nt: TGCGCCAGCAGTCTGTCCGGAACGAATGAGCAGTTCTTC
d_call: TRBD2; clone_size: few; v_call: TRBV20-1; j_call: TRBJ2-7; cdr3_aa: CSARDPTRREGYEQYF; cdr3_nt: TGCAGTGCTAGAGATCCCACTCGGCGGGAGGGCTACGAGCAGTACTTC
d_call: NA; clone_size: NA; v_call: TRBV7-3; j_call: TRBJ2-5; cdr3_aa: CASSPGGDGATQYF; cdr3_nt: TGTGCCAGCAGCCCAGGAGGGGACGGGGCGACCCAGTACTTC
d_call: NA; clone_size: NA; v_call: TRBV7-2; j_call: TRBJ2-5; cdr3_aa: CASSGGRGETQYF; cdr3_nt: TGTGCCAGCAGCGGGGGACGGGGGGAGACCCAGTACTTC
d_call: NA; clone_size: few; v_call: TRBV25-1; j_call: TRBJ2-3; cdr3_aa: CASSETGSGTDTQYF; cdr3_nt: TGTGCCAGCAGTGAAACCGGGAGTGGGACAGATACGCAGTATTTT
d_call: NA; clone_size: NA; v_call: TRBV20-1; j_call: TRBJ1-1; cdr3_aa: CSAITLRGGTEAFF; cdr3_nt: TGCAGTGCTATAACCCTCAGGGGCGGTACTGAAGCTTTCTTT
d_call: TRBD1; clone_size: NA; v_call: TRBV7-2; j_call: TRBJ2-1; cdr3_aa: CASSLDRGRNEQFF; cdr3_nt: TGTGCCAGCAGCTTAGACAGGGGGCGTAATGAGCAGTTCTTC
d_call: TRBD1; clone_size: NA; v_call: TRBV5-1; j_call: TRBJ2-7; cdr3_aa: CASSLMDRVYEQYF; cdr3_nt: TGCGCCAGCAGCTTGATGGACAGGGTTTACGAGCAGTACTTC
d_call: TRBD2; clone_size: NA; v_call: TRBV5-6; j_call: TRBJ2-1; cdr3_aa: CASSWGGLAGSYNEQFF; cdr3_nt: TGTGCCAGCAGCTGGGGGGGACTAGCGGGATCCTACAATGAGCAGTTCTTC
d_call: TRBD2; clone_size: NA; v_call: TRBV20-1; j_call: TRBJ2-1; cdr3_aa: CSARGASGDSYNEQFF; cdr3_nt: TGCAGTGCTAGAGGGGCTAGCGGGGACTCCTACAATGAGCAGTTCTTC
d_call: NA; clone_size: NA; v_call: TRBV28; j_call: TRBJ2-1; cdr3_aa: CASTPKPLTSSYNEQFF; cdr3_nt: TGTGCCAGCACCCCAAAACCCCTCACGAGCTCCTACAATGAGCAGTTCTTC
d_call: NA; clone_size: NA; v_call: TRBV7-2; j_call: TRBJ2-3; cdr3_aa: CASSLHLSQWLPERTDTQYF; cdr3_nt: TGTGCCAGCAGCTTACATCTTTCCCAGTGGTTGCCAGAACGTACAGATACGCAGTATTTT
d_call: TRBD1; clone_size: few; v_call: TRBV10-3; j_call: TRBJ1-2; cdr3_aa: CAISDPTGFYGYTF; cdr3_nt: TGTGCCATCAGTGACCCGACAGGGTTCTATGGCTACACCTTC
d_call: NA; clone_size: NA; v_call: TRBV5-5; j_call: TRBJ1-5; cdr3_aa: CASSLSGQPQHF; cdr3_nt: TGTGCCAGCAGCTTGAGCGGACAGCCCCAGCATTTT
d_call: TRBD1; clone_size: NA; v_call: TRBV6-1; j_call: TRBJ1-2; cdr3_aa: CASSDGTGILYTF; cdr3_nt: TGTGCCAGCAGCGACGGGACAGGGATTCTTTACACCTTC
d_call: TRBD1; clone_size: NA; v_call: TRBV12-3/TRBV12-4; j_call: TRBJ1-5; cdr3_aa: CASSLLGRGTHQPQHF; cdr3_nt: TGTGCCAGCAGTTTATTGGGCAGGGGGACCCATCAGCCCCAGCATTTT